Following are 32 T cell receptor beta chains from one sample sequenced in a study of neurological immune-mediated disorders (dated by TCRdb to the late 2010s). Libraries came from 5' RACE. The instrument given in TCRdb is Illumina HiSeq 2500. TCRdb cleaned the public reads at Q25 with fastp, built clones with MiXCR and kept in-frame beta chains. Under each unique CDR3 protein, matching rows form one entry showing the most common genes and DNA. The sample table contains about 58,000 distinct CDR3 sequences; only one count was recorded for about 2.5% of them. The ten top clones hold about 3% of the sample. The source material was PBMCs. These receptors all stem from a man aged 50-60 years with multiple sclerosis.

This clonotype has at least ten counts. The chain combines TRBV12-3 or TRBV12-4 with TRBJ2-6; D is possibly TRBD2 (6 bases). The CDR3 runs 15 residues. V lost 2 bases to trimming and J lost 4 bases, with 9 bases between them. In nucleotides, the CDR3 is TGTGCCAGCAGTTTAAATGGGAGGGGGGCCAACGTCCTGACTTTC. The encoded protein is CASSLNGRGANVLTF.

This clonotype was seen at least ten times. CDR3 sequence reads: CASSRDSSTDTQYF. The CDR3 DNA follows: TGCGCCAGCAGCCGGGACAGTAGCACAGATACGCAGTATTTT. V and J are TRBV5-1 and TRBJ2-3; 7 nucleotides agree with TRBD1. J gave up 0 bases and V 4 bases, and 2 bases lay outside the gene matches. CDR3 length: 14 amino acids. Looked up from germline, CDR1 is SGHRS and CDR2 is YFSETQ.

The sample holds many counts of this clonotype. The chain couples TRBV7-9 to TRBJ2-3, with TRBD1 as a possible D gene (5 bases). This CDR3 spans 13 amino acids. V was shortened by 6 bases and J by 6 bases, with 13 bases between the two germline ends. Per germline, CDR1 SEHNR and CDR2 FQNEAQ (reference sequence). The CDR3 bases are TGTGCCAGCAGGGAGAATGGGGCCGATACGCAGTATTTT. Translating it yields CASRENGADTQYF.

This clonotype has a count of ten or more. V is TRBV6-5 and J is TRBJ2-7, with a weak D call TRBD1 (5 bases). The ends were cut back, 0 bases at V and 1 base at J, with 7 bases in the middle. Germline V gene sequence: CDR1 MNHEY, CDR2 SVGAGI. This CDR3 has 14 amino acids. CDR3 protein: CASSYSTASYEQYF. DNA of the CDR3: TGTGCCAGCAGTTACTCGACAGCTTCCTACGAGCAGTACTTC.

This clonotype was detected ten times or more. V usage is TRBV3-1 and J usage is TRBJ1-5; D is undetermined. V lost 0 bases, J lost 4 bases, and 10 bases lay in between. Germline CDR1 and CDR2: LGHDT and YNNKEL (reference sequence). The CDR3 is made up of 15 amino acids. In DNA, the CDR3 is TGTGCCAGCAGCCAAGATCGGGCAGAAAATCAGCCCCAGCATTTT. Translated: CASSQDRAENQPQHF.

Many counts were recorded for this clonotype. The chain has TRBV10-2 and TRBJ1-1, with TRBD1 as a possible D gene (6 bases). Trimming took off 5 bases at V and 2 bases at J, with 12 bases between the two ends. Germline lookup yields CDR1 WSHSY and CDR2 SAAADI. The CDR3 is 14 residues long. CDR3 protein: CASSQGIFNTEAFF. CDR3 DNA sequence: TGCGCCAGCAGTCAGGGGATTTTTAACACTGAAGCTTTCTTT.

This clonotype was recorded at least ten times. The chain couples TRBV4-3 to TRBJ2-3, with TRBD1 as a possible D gene (6 bases). CDR1 and CDR2 (germline): LGHNA, YSLEER. Trimming took off 6 bases at V and 3 bases at J, with 16 bases between the two ends. This CDR3 is built from 15 residues. The CDR3 reads CASSGNRDWTDTQYF. The CDR3 DNA reads as TGCGCCAGCAGTGGTAACAGGGATTGGACAGATACGCAGTATTTT.

This clonotype came up many times. V and J are TRBV5-1 and TRBJ2-3, with 11 bases aligning to TRBD2. Germline V gives CDR1 SGHRS, CDR2 YFSETQ. The CDR3 contains 14 residues. V gave up 4 bases and J gave up 4 bases; unmatched junction bases: 2. The CDR3 protein is CASSLAGGSDTQYF. The CDR3 DNA is TGCGCCAGCAGCCTAGCGGGGGGCTCAGATACGCAGTATTTT.

This clonotype was seen ten or more times. The V call is TRBV7-7, the J call TRBJ2-5, with D possibly matching TRBD1 (6 bases). The CDR3 contains 14 residues. V was pared by 1 base and J by 5 bases, with 11 bases between. Per the germline V gene, CDR1 is SSHAT and CDR2 is FNYEAQ (reference sequence). CDR3: CASSLVGGEETQYF. The CDR3 DNA reads as TGTGCCAGCAGCTTAGTTGGGGGCGAGGAGACCCAGTACTTC.

This clonotype has a count of ten or more. This chain links TRBV5-1 with TRBJ1-5, with TRBD1 identical over 7 bases. The CDR3 spans 16 residues. Germline CDR1 is SGHRS and CDR2 is YFSETQ. J lost 0 bases, V lost 0 bases, and 3 bases had no gene match. The CDR3 DNA reads as TGCGCCAGCAGCTTGGACAGGGGTTATAGCAATCAGCCCCAGCATTTT. It translates to CASSLDRGYSNQPQHF.

For this clonotype: This sequence may be a read error, since a much larger clone differs from it by one base. V usage is TRBV7-9 and J usage is TRBJ2-5; D is ambiguous. The CDR3 totals 12 residues. Looked up from germline, CDR1 is SEHNR and CDR2 is FQNEAQ (reference sequence). The CDR3 reads CDSSLSDGAQYF. Written as DNA, the CDR3 is TGTGACAGCAGCTTATCTGATGGGGCCCAGTACTTC. The entire variable domain, with the rest obtained from reference TRBV7-9 and TRBJ2-5, is as follows: DTGVSQNPRHKITKRGQNVTFRCDPISEHNRLYWYRQTLGQGPEFLTYFQNEAQLEKSRLLSDRFSAERPKGSFSTLEIQRTEQGDSAMYLCDSSLSDGAQYFGPGTRLLVL.

This clonotype was seen many times. The genes are TRBV20-1 and TRBJ2-7; 10 positions match TRBD1. From germline, CDR1 is DFQATT and CDR2 SNEGSKA (reference sequence). After removal of 0 bases from V and 7 bases from J, the junction contained 6 bases not matched to a gene. The CDR3 spans 14 residues. CDR3 protein: CSARDRDRGGEQYF. The CDR3 coding sequence is TGCAGTGCTAGAGATAGGGACAGGGGTGGGGAGCAGTACTTC.

This clonotype was recorded at least ten times. The chain couples TRBV10-3 to TRBJ2-2, with D unresolved. V lost 8 bases, J lost 5 bases, and 15 bases lay in between. CDR1 and CDR2 from the germline V gene are ENHRY and SYGVKD. This CDR3 is 14 amino acids long. This CDR3 is CAILGPSTTGELFF. CDR3 nucleotide sequence: TGTGCCATCCTTGGGCCCTCGACTACCGGGGAGCTGTTTTTT.

Note on this clonotype: Since a much larger clone is just one base distant, this may be a read error. The chain has TRBV5-5 and TRBJ1-2; D remains ambiguous. CDR1 SGHKS and CDR2 YYEKEE come from the germline V gene (reference sequence). This CDR3 has 13 residues. Trimming stripped 4 bases from V and 2 bases from J, with 9 bases between. This chain's CDR3 is CASSENGNYGYTF. The CDR3 DNA is TGTGCCAGCAGCGAAAACGGGAACTATGGCTACACCTTC.

This clonotype was picked up many times. The chain is built from TRBV6-2 or TRBV6-3 and TRBJ2-1, with TRBD1 matching 9 bases. The CDR3 is 13 residues long. With 7 bases clipped from V and 11 bases from J, the junction kept 9 bases outside the gene matches. The germline gives CDR1 MNHEY, CDR2 SVGEGT. The CDR3 protein is CASNWDRESKQFF. CDR3 sequence (DNA): TGTGCCAGCAATTGGGACAGGGAAAGTAAGCAGTTCTTC.

This clonotype was seen at least ten times. The J gene is TRBJ1-2, the V gene TRBV6-2 or TRBV6-3; 9 nucleotides line up with TRBD1. Germline CDR1 and CDR2: MNHEY and SVGEGT. This CDR3 contains 15 residues. With 4 bases clipped from V and 3 bases from J, the junction kept 6 bases outside the gene matches. CDR3 residues: CASSSPGQGYYGYTF. The CDR3 DNA reads TGTGCCAGCAGTTCCCCGGGACAGGGTTACTATGGCTACACCTTC.

This clonotype was found many times. The chain couples TRBV5-1 to TRBJ2-5, with 11 bases that match TRBD2. V gave up 7 bases and J gave up 5 bases; unmatched junction bases: 16. This CDR3 region has 17 residues. CDR1 and CDR2 (germline): SGHRS, YFSETQ. Written as DNA, the CDR3 is TGCGCCAGCGGACGTACTGTTAGCGGGGGGGCCGGTGAGACCCAGTACTTC. Translated: CASGRTVSGGAGETQYF.

This clonotype occurred many times. The gene calls are TRBV5-1 and TRBJ2-1; 8 bases agree with TRBD2. This CDR3 is 16 amino acids long. V lost 0 bases, J lost 6 bases, and 8 bases stayed unmatched. Germline values: CDR1 SGHRS, CDR2 YFSETQ. The CDR3 here is CASSLVGGGMRNEQFF. CDR3 sequence (DNA): TGCGCCAGCAGCTTGGTGGGCGGGGGGATGCGCAATGAGCAGTTCTTC.

This clonotype came up many times. The chain couples TRBV5-6 to TRBJ2-2; tentatively, D is TRBD2 (5 bases). Germline CDR1 is SGHDT and CDR2 is YYEEEE. The CDR3 runs 15 residues. V lost 0 bases and J 1 base, leaving 7 bases between the germline ends. CDR3 loop: CASSLARGNTGELFF. DNA for the CDR3: TGTGCCAGCAGCTTGGCTCGGGGGAACACCGGGGAGCTGTTTTTT. The variable domain in full, completed from reference TRBV5-6 and TRBJ2-2, reads DAGVTQSPTHLIKTRGQQVTLRCSPKSGHDTVSWYQQALGQGPQFIFQYYEEEERQRGNFPDRFSGHQFPNYSSELNVNALLLGDSALYLCASSLARGNTGELFFGEGSRLTVL.

Many counts were recorded for this clonotype. This chain connects TRBV6-6 to TRBJ2-4, with D possibly TRBD1 on 5 matching bases. This CDR3 has 15 amino acids. Trimming took 4 bases from V and 2 from J, leaving 12 bases between them. CDR1 MNHNY and CDR2 SVGAGI come from the germline V gene (reference sequence). DNA for the CDR3: TGTGCCAGCAGTTCGGCCTCAGGGCCCAAAAACATTCAGTACTTC. Its translation: CASSSASGPKNIQYF.

This clonotype was recorded many times. The CDR3 coding sequence is TGCAGTGCTAGGGCCTCACAGGGAAGGGGCTACACCTTC. Translation: CSARASQGRGYTF. The chain is built from TRBV20-1 and TRBJ1-2; the D gene is possibly TRBD1 (6 bases). The CDR3 loop spans 13 amino acids. CDR1 is DFQATT, CDR2 SNEGSKA, per germline (reference sequence). Trimming shortened V by 3 bases and J by 8 bases, and 16 bases separated the two germline ends.

The table lists this clonotype with many counts. The chain carries TRBV6-2 or TRBV6-3 and TRBJ2-7, with 12 bases identical to TRBD2. The CDR3 totals 14 residues. Germline-derived CDR1 and CDR2 are MNHEY and SVGEGT. Losses at the gene ends were 7 bases for V and 4 bases for J; bases not matched to a gene: 5. This CDR3 is CASTQTSGGYEQYF. The CDR3 DNA follows: TGTGCCAGCACTCAGACTAGCGGGGGTTACGAGCAGTACTTC.

This clonotype was found many times. This sequence joins TRBV28 and TRBJ1-1; D gene unclear. V was pared by 6 bases and J by 4 bases, with 12 bases between. Germline CDR1 reads MDHEN; CDR2 reads SYDVKM. CDR3 length: 13 amino acids. The CDR3 region has the DNA TGTGCCAGCAGACCGCCTTGGGGCACTGAAGCTTTCTTT. This codes for CASRPPWGTEAFF.

This clonotype was detected ten times or more. This sequence joins TRBV6-1 and TRBJ2-7; D unresolved. The CDR3 is 13 residues long. Trimming stripped 2 bases from V and 3 bases from J, with 8 bases between. Germline lookup yields CDR1 MNHNS and CDR2 SASEGT. CDR3 nucleotides: TGTGCCAGCAGTGAAATAGGAGTCTACGAGCAGTACTTC. Translation: CASSEIGVYEQYF.

This clonotype occurred many times. The J gene is TRBJ1-1, the V gene TRBV4-2; maybe TRBD1 (5 bases). V was trimmed by 0 bases and J by 11 bases, leaving 10 bases between them. In germline, CDR1 is LGHNA, CDR2 YNFKEQ. This CDR3 has 12 residues. CDR3 sequence: CASSQEGEEAFF. The DNA for the CDR3 is TGTGCCAGCAGCCAAGAAGGGGAGGAGGCTTTCTTT.

This clonotype was seen repeatedly, ten times or more. The gene calls are TRBV14 and TRBJ2-2; the D gene is possibly TRBD1 (7 bases). V lost 4 bases and J lost 4, with 10 bases in between. CDR3 length: 14 residues. From germline, CDR1 is SGHDN and CDR2 FVKESK. CDR3 in amino acids: CASSRGTVTGELFF. The DNA of the CDR3 is TGTGCCAGCAGCCGCGGGACAGTCACCGGGGAGCTGTTTTTT.

This clonotype was picked up many times. The chain carries TRBV7-9 and TRBJ2-5, with D tentatively TRBD1 or TRBD2 (6 bases each). The CDR3 is 14 amino acids. CDR1 and CDR2 (germline): SEHNR, FQNEAQ (reference sequence). Trimming shortened V by 5 bases and J by 5 bases, and 15 bases separated the two germline ends. The DNA for the CDR3 is TGTGCCAGCAGCCAAGGGGGGATGGCGGAGACCCAGTACTTC. It specifies CASSQGGMAETQYF.

This clonotype has a handful of counts. Given a much more abundant clone one base away, this may be a read error. V usage is TRBV7-2 and J usage is TRBJ1-6; unclear D gene. Germline V gene lookup returns CDR1 SGHTA and CDR2 FQGNSA. This CDR3 contains 15 residues. The CDR3 here is CASSQRSSYNSPLNF. The CDR3 DNA reads as TGTGCCAGCAGCCAGCGGAGCTCCTATAATTCACCCCTCAACTTT.

This clonotype appeared many times. The chain has TRBV5-1 and TRBJ2-1; D is unclear. V lost 0 bases and J lost 0, with 1 base in between. There are 13 residues in the CDR3. Germline lookup yields CDR1 SGHRS and CDR2 YFSETQ. CDR3 DNA: TGCGCCAGCAGCTTGGGCTCCTACAATGAGCAGTTCTTC. Translating it yields CASSLGSYNEQFF.

There are many counts of this clonotype. The chain couples TRBV20-1 to TRBJ1-1; TRBD1 matches 8 bases. Germline CDR1 reads DFQATT; CDR2 reads SNEGSKA (reference sequence). The V gene end was trimmed by 3 bases and the J gene end by 6 bases; junction bases not matched to a gene: 9. This CDR3 has 14 amino acids. The CDR3 sequence is CSASNRDRGSEAFF. In DNA form, the CDR3 reads TGCAGTGCTAGTAACCGAGACAGGGGCTCTGAAGCTTTCTTT.

This clonotype was seen at least ten times. The V gene is TRBV4-1, the J gene TRBJ2-7, with D uncertain. The CDR3 loop spans 14 amino acids. Germline V lookup: CDR1 MGHRA, CDR2 YSYEKL. V was cut by 1 base and J by 2 bases, with 9 bases left in between. CDR3 residues: CASSQGLNTYEQYF. The CDR3 DNA follows: TGCGCCAGCAGCCAAGGACTGAATACCTACGAGCAGTACTTC.

The table lists this clonotype with many counts. V gene TRBV5-1 combines with J gene TRBJ2-1; D could derive from TRBD1 or TRBD2 (5 bases each). V lost 0 bases and J lost 8, with 6 bases in between. This CDR3 spans 12 amino acids. Germline CDR1 is SGHRS and CDR2 is YFSETQ. CDR3 sequence reads: CASSLGGDEQFF. In DNA, the CDR3 is TGCGCCAGCAGCTTGGGAGGGGATGAGCAGTTCTTC.